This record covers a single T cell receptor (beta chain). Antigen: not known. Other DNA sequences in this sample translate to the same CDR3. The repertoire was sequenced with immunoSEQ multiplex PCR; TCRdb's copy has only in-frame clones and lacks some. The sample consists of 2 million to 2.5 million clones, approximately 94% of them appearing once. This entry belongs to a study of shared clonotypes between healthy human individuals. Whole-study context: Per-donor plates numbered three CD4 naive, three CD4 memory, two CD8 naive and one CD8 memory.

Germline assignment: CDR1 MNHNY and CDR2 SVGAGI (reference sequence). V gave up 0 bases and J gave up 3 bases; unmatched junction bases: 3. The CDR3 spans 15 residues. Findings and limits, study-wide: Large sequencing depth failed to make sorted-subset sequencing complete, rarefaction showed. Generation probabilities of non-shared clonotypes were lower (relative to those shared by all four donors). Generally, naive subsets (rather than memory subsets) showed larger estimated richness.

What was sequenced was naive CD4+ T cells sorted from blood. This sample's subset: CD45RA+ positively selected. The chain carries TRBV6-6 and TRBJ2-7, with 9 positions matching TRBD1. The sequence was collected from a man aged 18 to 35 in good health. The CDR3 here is CASSYSGQGGYEQYF. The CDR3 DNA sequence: TGTGCCAGCAGTTACTCGGGACAGGGAGGCTACGAGCAGTACTTC.